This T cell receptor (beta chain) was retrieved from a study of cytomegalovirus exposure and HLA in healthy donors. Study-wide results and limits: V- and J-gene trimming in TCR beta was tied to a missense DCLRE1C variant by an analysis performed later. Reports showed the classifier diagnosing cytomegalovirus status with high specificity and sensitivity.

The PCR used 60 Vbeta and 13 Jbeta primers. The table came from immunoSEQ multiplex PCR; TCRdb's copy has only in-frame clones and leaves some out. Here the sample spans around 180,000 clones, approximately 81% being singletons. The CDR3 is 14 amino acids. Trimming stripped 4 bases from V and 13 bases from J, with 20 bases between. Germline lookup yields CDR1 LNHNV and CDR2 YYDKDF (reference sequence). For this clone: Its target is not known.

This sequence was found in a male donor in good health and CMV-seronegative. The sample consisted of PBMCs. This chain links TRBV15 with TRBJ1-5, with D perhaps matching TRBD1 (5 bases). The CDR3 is CATSKATGSGIQHF. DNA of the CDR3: TGTGCCACCAGCAAGGCTACAGGATCTGGGATTCAGCATTTT.